The clone carrying this T cell receptor (beta chain) came up once. V dropped 6 bases and J dropped 1 base, with 6 bases sitting between them. Germline V gene data show CDR1 as MDHEN and CDR2 as SYDVKM. This CDR3 has 13 residues. This sample was included in a study of blood T cell repertoires in COVID-19. Study background: Italy, Spain and the United States were the sources of the convalescent and acute COVID-19 samples. PBMCs, B-cell-depleted T cells, or T cells provided the cDNA or gDNA that made up the material.

Assay used: immunoSEQ multiplex PCR; TCRdb lists only in-frame clones, some missing. The data hold some 250,000 clones, with around 93% observed a single time. Participants came from under 30 US areas, aged roughly 18 to 89 years. This sequence was found in a human donor in a cohort exposed to, infected with or recovered from COVID-19 (not recorded which). The donor label of this sample is uncertain. The chain employs TRBV28 and TRBJ2-2, with D unresolved. The specimen sequenced was PBMCs or T cells enriched from blood (not recorded which). As DNA, the CDR3 is TGTGCCAGCAGCCTCTGGAACACCGGGGAGCTGTTTTTT. It is translated as CASSLWNTGELFF.